The clone carrying this TCR beta chain was detected only once. Its target is unknown. These data originate in a study of blood T cells in healthy people across ages. Study observations and caveats: A greater number of naive CD4+ cells and higher diversity distinguished long-lived donors from aged donors. Across the age range, TCR beta diversity per million T cells fell in a roughly linear way. Diversity figures based on one million T cells were deemed too low.

The total RNA that was extracted per sample amounted to at least 6 micrograms. The use of a sample-barcoded 5' primer and a J-beta primer mix characterized a second PCR of roughly 6 to 11 cycles. TCRdb used MiXCR to reprocess the 5' RACE reads, holding one entry per CDR3 protein. The repertoire has fewer than 800,000 distinct CDR3 sequences, less than 40% of them found once; the top ten carry over 15%. Sequencing was done on a sample of blood. The TCR sequence derives from a woman aged 80 or over in good health.

CDR3 sequence (DNA): TGTGCCATCAGCTTCTTAGCGGGAGGCACAGATACGCAGTATTTT. Its translation: CAISFLAGGTDTQYF. The chain couples TRBV10-3 to TRBJ2-3, with 9 bases fitting TRBD2. In germline, CDR1 is ENHRY, CDR2 SYGVKD. This CDR3 has 15 amino acids. J gave up 1 base and V 6 bases, and 5 bases lay outside the gene matches.